This T cell receptor beta chain comes out of a study of blood T cell repertoires in COVID-19. The overall study: The samples span acute and convalescent COVID-19 from the United States, Italy and Spain. PBMCs, B-cell-depleted T cells, or T cells were the source of the cDNA or gDNA that made up the material.

This CDR3 has 14 residues. The ends lost 9 bases at V and 2 bases at J; junction bases unmatched: 7. Germline V gene data show CDR1 as SNHLY and CDR2 as FYNNEI. Authors' data handling: It was from reference gene primer amplification that nucleated cell counts were estimated. Assay: immunoSEQ multiplex PCR; the TCRdb copy retains only in-frame clones and omits some. From that table come the V and J calls and clone size; the DNA was used to work out D and trimming. The sample carries over 300,000 clones, about 89% recorded once. Material: peripheral blood. This clonotype was obtained from a man aged 18 to 29 who had recovered from COVID-19. The J gene is TRBJ2-7, the V gene TRBV2, with 10 bases lining up with TRBD2. The CDR3 protein is CARGLTSGPYEQYF. The CDR3 DNA sequence: TGTGCCAGGGGGTTGACTAGCGGGCCCTACGAGCAGTACTTC. Using reference TRBV2 and TRBJ2-7 for the parts outside the CDR3, the full variable domain is EPEVTQTPSHQVTQMGQEVILRCVPISNHLYFYWYRQILGQKVEFLVSFYNNEISEKSEIFDDQFSVERPDGSNFTLKIRSTKLEDSAMYFCARGLTSGPYEQYFGPGTRLTVT.